This TCR beta chain was observed in a study of blood T cell repertoires in COVID-19. Losses at the gene ends were 3 bases for V and 2 bases for J; bases not matched to a gene: 12. CDR1 and CDR2 (germline): SQVTM, ANQGSEA. The CDR3 has 16 amino acids. Data came from immunoSEQ multiplex PCR; TCRdb stores just in-frame clones and leaves some out. The sample contains approximately 340,000 clones, approximately 93% of which appear only once. Membership in each cohort depended on participant-reported clinical history. The genes are TRBV29-1 and TRBJ1-1; 7 positions agree with TRBD1. The receptor was isolated from a woman in her thirties or forties who had been exposed to COVID-19. Source material: PBMCs or T cells enriched from blood (not recorded which). The CDR3 here is CSVDRGTNQQNTEAFF. The CDR3, as DNA: TGCAGCGTTGACAGGGGGACAAACCAACAAAACACTGAAGCTTTCTTT.